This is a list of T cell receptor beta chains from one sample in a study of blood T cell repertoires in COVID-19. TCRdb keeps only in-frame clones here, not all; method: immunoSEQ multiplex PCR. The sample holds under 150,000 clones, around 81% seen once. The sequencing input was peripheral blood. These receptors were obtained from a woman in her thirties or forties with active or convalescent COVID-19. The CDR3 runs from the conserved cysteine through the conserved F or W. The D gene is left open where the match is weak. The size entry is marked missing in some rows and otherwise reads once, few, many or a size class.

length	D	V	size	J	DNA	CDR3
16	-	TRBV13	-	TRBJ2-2	TGTGCCAGCAGCTTAGGATTGGTTGAGGGAGGCGGGGAGCTGTTTTTT	CASSLGLVEGGGELFF
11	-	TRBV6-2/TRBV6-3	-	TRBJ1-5	TGTGCCAGCAGTCCCGGTGGGCCCCAGCATTTT	CASSPGGPQHF
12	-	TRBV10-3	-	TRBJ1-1	TGTGCCACCGAGTCCGGTAGCACTGAAGCTTTCTTT	CATESGSTEAFF
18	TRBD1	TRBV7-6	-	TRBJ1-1	TGTGCCAGCAGCCTCCATGGGCCGCGGGGACAGGGGACCACTGAAGCTTTCTTT	CASSLHGPRGQGTTEAFF
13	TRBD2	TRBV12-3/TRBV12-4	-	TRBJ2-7	TGTGCCAGCAGTTGGGGGGGGTCCTACGAGCAGTACTTC	CASSWGGSYEQYF
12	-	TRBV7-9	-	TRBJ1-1	TGTGCCAGCAGCCCCCCCTATATTGAAGCTTTCTTT	CASSPPYIEAFF
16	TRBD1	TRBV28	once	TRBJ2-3	TGTGCCAGCAGTTCCACCGGGACAGTGTCTTTTCATACGCAGTATTTT	CASSSTGTVSFHTQYF
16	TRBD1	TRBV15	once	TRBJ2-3	TGTGCCACCAGCAGCCCCAGGGGGATTAGCAGATATACGCAGTATTTT	CATSSPRGISRYTQYF
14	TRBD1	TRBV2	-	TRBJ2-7	TGTGCCAGCAGCCGGCAGGGGGCCTCCTACGAGCAGTACTTC	CASSRQGASYEQYF
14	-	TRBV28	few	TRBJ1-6	TGTGCCAGCAGAACCGGGACCTATAATTCACCCCTCCACTTT	CASRTGTYNSPLHF
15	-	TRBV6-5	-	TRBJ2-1	TGTGCCAGCAGTACCCCGGACTCCCCTGCCCATGAGCAGTTCTTC	CASSTPDSPAHEQFF
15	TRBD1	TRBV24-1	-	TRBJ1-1	TGTGCCACCAGTGATCAGACAGGGGGGAACACTGAAGCTTTCTTT	CATSDQTGGNTEAFF
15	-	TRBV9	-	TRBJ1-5	TGTGCCAGCAGCGAAGGGGCTTCCAGCGATCAGCCCCAGCATTTT	CASSEGASSDQPQHF
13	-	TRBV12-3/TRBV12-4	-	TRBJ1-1	TGTGCCAGCAGTTTGGGGGAGGGTCTCGAAGCTTTCTTT	CASSLGEGLEAFF
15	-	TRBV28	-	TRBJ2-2	TGTGCCAGCAGTTTCGGGGGTTCGAACACCGGGGAGCTGTTTTTT	CASSFGGSNTGELFF
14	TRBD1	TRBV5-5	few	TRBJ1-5	TGTGCCAGCAGCTTACAGGGGGCGAATGCACCCCAGCATTTT	CASSLQGANAPQHF
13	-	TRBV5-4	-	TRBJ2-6	TGTGCCAGCAGCACACCTGGGGCCAACGTCCTGACTTTC	CASSTPGANVLTF
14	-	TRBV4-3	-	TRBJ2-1	TGCGCCAGCAGCCTTAGCGGACTAAACAATGAGCAGTTCTTC	CASSLSGLNNEQFF
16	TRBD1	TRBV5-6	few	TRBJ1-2	TGTGCCAGCAGCTTGGTCCAGGGGGCTATCGTCACTGGCTACACCTTC	CASSLVQGAIVTGYTF
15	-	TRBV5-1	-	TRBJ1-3	TGCGCCAGCAGCCCCCCACGGAGCTCTGGAAACACCATATATTTT	CASSPPRSSGNTIYF
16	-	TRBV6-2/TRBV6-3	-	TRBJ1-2	TGTGCCAGCAGTTCCATAATACAGGCTTTTAACTATGGCTACACCTTC	CASSSIIQAFNYGYTF
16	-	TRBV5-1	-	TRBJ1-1	TGCGCCAGCAGCTTGGAACAGGCCAGCATGAACACTGAAGCTTTCTTT	CASSLEQASMNTEAFF
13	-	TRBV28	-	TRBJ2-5	TGTGCCAGCAGTCGGACAGCCTCTGGGACCCAGTACTTC	CASSRTASGTQYF
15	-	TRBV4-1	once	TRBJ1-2	TGCGCCAGCAGCCAAGAGGAGGGGCAGTACTATGGCTACACCTTC	CASSQEEGQYYGYTF
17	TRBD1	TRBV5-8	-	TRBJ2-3	TGTGCCAGCAGGGCCGGGACAGGCCTACTGAGCACAGATACGCAGTATTTT	CASRAGTGLLSTDTQYF
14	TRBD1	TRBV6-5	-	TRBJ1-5	TGTGCCACCATTCTAACAGGGGTCAATCAGCCCCAGCATTTT	CATILTGVNQPQHF
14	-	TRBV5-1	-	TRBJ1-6	TGCGCCAGCAGCTTGGAGGGAGGGTTGTCACCCCTCCACTTT	CASSLEGGLSPLHF
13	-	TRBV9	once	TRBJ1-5	TGTGCCAGCAGCGCGACAGCCAATCAGCCCCAGCATTTT	CASSATANQPQHF
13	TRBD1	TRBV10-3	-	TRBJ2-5	TGTGCCATCAGCACAGGGGCGTCAGAGACCCAGTACTTC	CAISTGASETQYF
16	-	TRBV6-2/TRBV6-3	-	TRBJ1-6	TGTGCCAGCAGTTCTTTACAGGGAAGGGATAATTCACCCCTCCACTTT	CASSSLQGRDNSPLHF
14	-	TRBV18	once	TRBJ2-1	TGTGCCAGCTCACCGAGATTTGGAGAGGGTGAGCAGTTCTTC	CASSPRFGEGEQFF
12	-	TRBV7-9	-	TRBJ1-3	TGTGCCAGCAGCTACCGTTCCGGCACCATATATTTT	CASSYRSGTIYF
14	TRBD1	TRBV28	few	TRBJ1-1	TGTGCCAGCAGCCGGACAGGGGGTAGTACTGAAGCTTTCTTT	CASSRTGGSTEAFF
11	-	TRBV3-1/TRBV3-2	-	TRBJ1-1	TGTGCCAGCAGCCAAGGAGGGGGAGCTTTCTTT	CASSQGGGAFF
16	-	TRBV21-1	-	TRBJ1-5	TGTGCCAGCAGCAATGGACTATGGGGGTTCTATCAGCCCCAGCATTTT	CASSNGLWGFYQPQHF
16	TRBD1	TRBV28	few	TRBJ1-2	TGTGCCAGCAGTTTAACCCCGCAGGGGGCAGATTATGGCTACACCTTC	CASSLTPQGADYGYTF
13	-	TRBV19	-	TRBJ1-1	TGTGCCAGTAGTGGTCCAGGGGTCACTGAAGCTTTCTTT	CASSGPGVTEAFF
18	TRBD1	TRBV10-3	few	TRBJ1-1	TGTGCCATCACCTCGGGGGACAGCCAATCACCCCTGAACACTGAAGCTTTCTTT	CAITSGDSQSPLNTEAFF
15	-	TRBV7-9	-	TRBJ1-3	TGTGCCAGCAGCTTAGAAACAGGGTCTGGAAACACCATATATTTT	CASSLETGSGNTIYF
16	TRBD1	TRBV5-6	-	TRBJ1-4	TGTGCCAGCAGCTACCTGGACAGGGCGGCTAATGAAAAACTGTTTTTT	CASSYLDRAANEKLFF
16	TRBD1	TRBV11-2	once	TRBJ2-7	TGTGCCAGCAGAACAAGAACCGGGACAGGGGAACGCGAGCAGTACTTC	CASRTRTGTGEREQYF
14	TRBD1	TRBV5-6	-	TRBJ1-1	TGTGCCAGCAGCTTGGAGGGGTTGACAGGGGACGCTTTCTTT	CASSLEGLTGDAFF
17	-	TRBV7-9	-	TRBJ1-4	TGTGCCAGCAGCCCCCGCGGGGGCGATTTTACTAATGAAAAACTGTTTTTT	CASSPRGGDFTNEKLFF
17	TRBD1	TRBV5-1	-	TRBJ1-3	TGCGCCAGCAGCTCCGCCGGGACAGCGAACTCTGGAAACACCATATATTTT	CASSSAGTANSGNTIYF
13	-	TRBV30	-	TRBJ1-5	TGTGCCTGGAGTAAAATGTCCGGTCAGCCCCAGCATTTT	CAWSKMSGQPQHF
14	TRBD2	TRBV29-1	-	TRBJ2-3	TGCAGCGCCGTAGCGGGGTATAGCACAGATACGCAGTATTTT	CSAVAGYSTDTQYF
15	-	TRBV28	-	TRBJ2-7	TGTGCCAGCTCGGGGAAGGGGAGGGGGAGCTACGAGCAGTACTTC	CASSGKGRGSYEQYF
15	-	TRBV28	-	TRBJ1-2	TGTGCCAGCAGTCCTCCCAGGGTGGGTCACTATGGCTACACCTTC	CASSPPRVGHYGYTF